This T cell receptor (beta chain) was sequenced for a study of radiation and T cells in renal cell carcinoma. The method was immunoSEQ multiplex PCR; TCRdb's version includes in-frame clones alone and lacks a portion of them. The table includes under 55,000 clones, around 83% detected once. The CDR3 is made up of 16 amino acids. Trimming took 0 bases from V and 2 from J, leaving 11 bases between them. Germline CDR1 reads SGDLS; CDR2 reads YYNGEE. The time point was: baseline pretreatment blood. Treatment described: 15 Gy SBRT to primary tumor, nephrectomy 4 weeks later. The chain recombines TRBV9 with TRBJ1-4; tentative D call: TRBD1 (5 bases). The origin of this receptor is a woman in her 70s with renal cell carcinoma. This specimen was blood, taken from a patient whose treatment included radiotherapy and nephrectomy. The CDR3 sequence: CASSVAGTPTNEKLFF. CDR3 nucleotides: TGTGCCAGCAGCGTAGCAGGGACCCCCACTAATGAAAAACTGTTTTTT.